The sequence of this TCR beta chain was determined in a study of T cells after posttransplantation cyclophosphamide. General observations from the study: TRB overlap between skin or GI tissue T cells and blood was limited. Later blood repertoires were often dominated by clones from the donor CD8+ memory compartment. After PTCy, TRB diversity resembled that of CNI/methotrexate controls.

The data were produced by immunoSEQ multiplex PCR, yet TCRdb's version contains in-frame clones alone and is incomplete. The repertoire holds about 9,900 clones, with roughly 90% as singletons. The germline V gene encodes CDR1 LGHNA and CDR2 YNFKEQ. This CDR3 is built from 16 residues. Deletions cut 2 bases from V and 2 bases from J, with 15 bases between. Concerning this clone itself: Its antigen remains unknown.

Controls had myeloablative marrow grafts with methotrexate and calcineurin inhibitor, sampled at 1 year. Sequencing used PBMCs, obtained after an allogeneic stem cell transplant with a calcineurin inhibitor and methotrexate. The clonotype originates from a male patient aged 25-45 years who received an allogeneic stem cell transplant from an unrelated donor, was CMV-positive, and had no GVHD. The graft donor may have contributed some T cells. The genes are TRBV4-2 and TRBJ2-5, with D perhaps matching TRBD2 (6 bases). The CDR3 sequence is CASSQWEAPGQETQYF. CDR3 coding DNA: TGTGCCAGCAGCCAATGGGAGGCCCCGGGGCAAGAGACCCAGTACTTC.